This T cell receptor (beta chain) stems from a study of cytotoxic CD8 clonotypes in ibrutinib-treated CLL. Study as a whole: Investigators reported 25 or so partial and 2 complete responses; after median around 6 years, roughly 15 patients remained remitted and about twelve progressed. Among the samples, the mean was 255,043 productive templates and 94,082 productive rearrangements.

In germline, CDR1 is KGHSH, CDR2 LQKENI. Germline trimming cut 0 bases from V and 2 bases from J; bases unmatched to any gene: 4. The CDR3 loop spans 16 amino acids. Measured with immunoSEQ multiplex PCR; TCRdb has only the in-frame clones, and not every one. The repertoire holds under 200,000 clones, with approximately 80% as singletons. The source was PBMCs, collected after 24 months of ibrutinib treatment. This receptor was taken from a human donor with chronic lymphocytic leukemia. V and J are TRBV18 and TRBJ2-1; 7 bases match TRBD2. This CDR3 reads CASSPPGGIPYNEQFF. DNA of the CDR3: TGTGCCAGCTCACCACCGGGGGGGATCCCCTACAATGAGCAGTTCTTC.